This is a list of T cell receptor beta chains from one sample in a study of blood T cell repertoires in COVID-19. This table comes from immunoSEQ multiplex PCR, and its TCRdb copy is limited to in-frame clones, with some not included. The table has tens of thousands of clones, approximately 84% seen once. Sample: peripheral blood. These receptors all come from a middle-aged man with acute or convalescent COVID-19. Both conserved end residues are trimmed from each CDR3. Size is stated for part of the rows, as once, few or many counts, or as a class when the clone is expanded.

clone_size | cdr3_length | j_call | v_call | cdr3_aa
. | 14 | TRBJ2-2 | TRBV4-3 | ASSQDPGQRGRELF
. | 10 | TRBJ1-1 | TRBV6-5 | ASSLSNTEAF
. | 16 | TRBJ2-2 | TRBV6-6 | ASSQRLADHSNTGELF
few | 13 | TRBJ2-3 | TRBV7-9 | ASSWGQGETDTQY
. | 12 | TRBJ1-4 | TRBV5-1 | ASSRGSKNEKLF
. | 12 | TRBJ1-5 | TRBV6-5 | ASRPGFNDQPQH
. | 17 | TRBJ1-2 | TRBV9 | ASSGAVAGRNAANYGYT
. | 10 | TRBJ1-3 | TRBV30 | AWSPHVDTIY
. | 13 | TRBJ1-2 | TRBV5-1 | ASSLVRVGNYGYT
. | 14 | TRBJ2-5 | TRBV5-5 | ASSLVLGLGGETQY
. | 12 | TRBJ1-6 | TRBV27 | ASSLSIRDSPLH
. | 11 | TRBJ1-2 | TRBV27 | ASRQGPNYGYT
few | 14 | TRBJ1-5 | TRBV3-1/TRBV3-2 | ASSRTGTGVGQPQH
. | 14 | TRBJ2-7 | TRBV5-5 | ASSPGWGDGPYEQY
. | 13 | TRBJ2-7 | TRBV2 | ASSGDWTYSYEQY
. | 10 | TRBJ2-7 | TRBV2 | ASSGEVHEQY
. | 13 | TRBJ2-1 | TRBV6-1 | ASSEEAGGPNEQF
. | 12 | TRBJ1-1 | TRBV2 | ARETGEEDTEAF
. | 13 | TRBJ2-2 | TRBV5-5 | ASSLGSGGTGELF
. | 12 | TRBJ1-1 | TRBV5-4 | ASSQQGFGTEAF
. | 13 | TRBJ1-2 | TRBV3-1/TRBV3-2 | ASSQGDRPPHGYT
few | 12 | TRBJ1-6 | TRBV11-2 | ASSSGTGASPLH